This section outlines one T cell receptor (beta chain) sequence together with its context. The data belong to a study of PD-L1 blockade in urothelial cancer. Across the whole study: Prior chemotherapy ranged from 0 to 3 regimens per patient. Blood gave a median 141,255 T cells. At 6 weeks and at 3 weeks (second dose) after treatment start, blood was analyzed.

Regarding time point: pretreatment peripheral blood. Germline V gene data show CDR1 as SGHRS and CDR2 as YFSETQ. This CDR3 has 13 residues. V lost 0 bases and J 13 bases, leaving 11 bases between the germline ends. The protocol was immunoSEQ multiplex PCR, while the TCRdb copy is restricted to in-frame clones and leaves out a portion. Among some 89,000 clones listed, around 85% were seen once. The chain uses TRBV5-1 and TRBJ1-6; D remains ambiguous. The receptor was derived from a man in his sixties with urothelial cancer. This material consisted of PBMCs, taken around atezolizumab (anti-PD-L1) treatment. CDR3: CASSLAYGRPLHF. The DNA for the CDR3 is TGCGCCAGCAGCTTGGCCTATGGGAGGCCCCTCCACTTT.